The present T cell receptor (beta chain) was sequenced within a study of cytomegalovirus exposure and HLA in healthy donors. The PCR was carried out with 60 Vbeta primers and 13 Jbeta primers. The data were produced by immunoSEQ multiplex PCR, yet TCRdb's version contains in-frame clones alone and is incomplete. The sample shows 85,000 to 100,000 clones, 60% to 70% of them seen only once. The sequencing sample was made of PBMCs. The receptor comes from a woman aged 25-40 years in good health and CMV-seronegative.

CDR3 DNA sequence: TGTGCCAGCAGCTTGTGGACTAGCGGGGCAGATACGCAGTATTTT. It specifies CASSLWTSGADTQYF. V usage is TRBV5-4 and J usage is TRBJ2-3; 12 bases are shared with TRBD2. The CDR3 has 15 amino acids. J was trimmed by 4 bases and V by 1 base; bases with no gene match: 1. Per germline, CDR1 SGHNT and CDR2 YYREEE (reference sequence).